This T cell receptor (beta chain) is from a study of T cells after yellow fever vaccination. CDR3 length: 14 residues. Trimming took off 4 bases at V and 7 bases at J, with 17 bases between the two ends. Germline V gene lookup returns CDR1 SGDLS and CDR2 YYNGEE. TCRdb analysed the 5' RACE reads with MiXCR anew, one entry per CDR3 protein. The table includes hundreds of thousands of distinct CDR3 sequences, over 15% detected once. V and J are TRBV9 and TRBJ1-2, with D possibly matching TRBD1 (5 bases). This clonotype originated in a man between 18 and 35 years old who received the YFV17D yellow fever vaccine. The sample was PBMCs, taken before the yellow fever booster vaccination. The CDR3 DNA reads as TGTGCCAGCAGCCCAGGATCAGGGTATTCTGGCTACACCTTC. Translation gives CASSPGSGYSGYTF. The full variable domain, in which reference TRBV9 and TRBJ1-2 provide the parts outside the CDR3, is DSGVTQTPKHLITATGQRVTLRCSPRSGDLSVYWYQQSLDQGLQFLIQYYNGEERAKGNILERFSAQQFPDLHSELNLSSLELGDSALYFCASSPGSGYSGYTFGSGTRLTVV.